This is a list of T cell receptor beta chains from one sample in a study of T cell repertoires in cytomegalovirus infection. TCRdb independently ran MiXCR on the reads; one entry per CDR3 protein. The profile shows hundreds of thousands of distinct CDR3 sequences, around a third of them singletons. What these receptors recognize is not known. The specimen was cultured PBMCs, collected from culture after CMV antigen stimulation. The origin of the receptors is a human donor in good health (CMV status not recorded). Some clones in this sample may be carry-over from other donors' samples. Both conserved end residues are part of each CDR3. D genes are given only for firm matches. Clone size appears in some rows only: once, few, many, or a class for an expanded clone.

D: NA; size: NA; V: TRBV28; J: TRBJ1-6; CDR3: CASLGTLRNSPLHF; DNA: TGTGCCAGCCTCGGGACCTTGCGGAATTCACCCCTCCACTTT
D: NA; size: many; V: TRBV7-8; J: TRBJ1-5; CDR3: CASSLGEGWRNQPQHF; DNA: TGTGCCAGCAGCTTAGGGGAGGGGTGGAGGAATCAGCCCCAGCATTTT
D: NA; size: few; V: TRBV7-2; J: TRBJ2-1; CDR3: CASSTQRGIDNEQFF; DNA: TGTGCCAGCAGCACCCAAAGGGGGATTGACAATGAGCAGTTCTTC
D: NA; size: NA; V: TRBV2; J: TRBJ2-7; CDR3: CASAYYRGNEQYF; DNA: TGTGCCAGCGCTTACTATCGGGGGAACGAGCAGTACTTC
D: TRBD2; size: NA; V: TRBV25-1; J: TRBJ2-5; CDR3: CASSEPALAGWETQYF; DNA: TGTGCCAGCAGTGAACCGGCACTAGCGGGGTGGGAGACCCAGTACTTC
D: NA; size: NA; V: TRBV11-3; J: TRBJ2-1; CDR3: CASSRGENSYNEQFF; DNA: TGTGCCAGCAGCCGTGGAGAGAACTCCTACAATGAGCAGTTCTTC
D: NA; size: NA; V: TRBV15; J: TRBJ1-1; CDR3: CATTLRTPDTEAFF; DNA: TGTGCCACCACCCTACGTACCCCGGACACTGAAGCTTTCTTT
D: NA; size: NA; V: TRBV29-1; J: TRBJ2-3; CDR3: CSVGRGTDTQYF; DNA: TGCAGCGTTGGGAGGGGCACAGATACGCAGTATTTT
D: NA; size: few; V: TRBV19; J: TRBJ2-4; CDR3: CARATSRAFMAKNIQYF; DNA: TGTGCCAGGGCGACTAGTAGGGCCTTTATGGCCAAAAACATTCAGTACTTC
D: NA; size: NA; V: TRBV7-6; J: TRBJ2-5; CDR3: CASSLVGGLRETQYF; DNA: TGTGCCAGCAGCTTAGTCGGGGGTTTAAGGGAGACCCAGTACTTC
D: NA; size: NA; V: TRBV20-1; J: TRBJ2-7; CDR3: CSARGGGRAEQYF; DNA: TGCAGTGCTAGAGGTGGGGGCCGGGCCGAGCAGTACTTC
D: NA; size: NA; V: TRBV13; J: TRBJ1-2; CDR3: CASSLLAADYGYTF; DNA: TGTGCCAGCAGCTTACTAGCAGCGGACTATGGCTACACCTTC